These T cell receptor beta chains were read from a single sample in a study of PD-1 blockade in classical Hodgkin lymphoma. The table came from immunoSEQ multiplex PCR; TCRdb's copy has only in-frame clones and leaves some out. The sample lists around 23,000 clones; 84% were seen once. The sample consisted of CD4+ T cells from blood, taken at baseline. All receptors come from a human donor with classical Hodgkin lymphoma. Both conserved end residues are part of each CDR3. The D gene is left open where the match is weak. Some rows have no size entry. The others give once, few or many, or a class for an expanded clone.

v_call	clone_size	d_call	j_call	cdr3_nt	cdr3_aa
TRBV19	NA	NA	TRBJ1-5	TGTGCCAGTAGTATCCAGGGCCTCCCCCCCCAGCCCCAGCATTTT	CASSIQGLPPQPQHF
TRBV4-2	NA	NA	TRBJ2-5	TGTGCCAGCAGCCAGGGCCATGATCGGAGGGAGACCCAGTACTTC	CASSQGHDRRETQYF
TRBV29-1	NA	NA	TRBJ2-2	TGCAGCGGTTATCTCGGTTGGAGCGAAAACACCGGGGAGCTGTTTTTT	CSGYLGWSENTGELFF
TRBV10-3	NA	NA	TRBJ1-5	TGTGCCATCAGTGGAGGGTCGAATCAGCCCCAGCATTTT	CAISGGSNQPQHF
TRBV7-2	NA	TRBD1	TRBJ1-2	TGTGCCAGCAGCTTAGAACGACAGGGGAATGGCTACACCTTC	CASSLERQGNGYTF
TRBV2	NA	NA	TRBJ2-5	TGTGCCAGCAGTGGGTCCTCAGAGACCCAGTACTTC	CASSGSSETQYF
TRBV7-2	NA	NA	TRBJ2-3	TGTGCCAGCAGCTTCACAGATACGCAGTATTTT	CASSFTDTQYF
TRBV7-9	NA	NA	TRBJ1-6	TGTGCCAGCAGTATATCTGGGAGAGATAATTCACCCCTCCACTTT	CASSISGRDNSPLHF
TRBV7-8	NA	TRBD2	TRBJ2-3	TGTGCCAGCAGCTTAAAGGTTGGGACTAGCGGGGGGGCCGGTACGCAGTATTTT	CASSLKVGTSGGAGTQYF
TRBV7-2	NA	NA	TRBJ1-1	TGTGCCAGCAGCTTAGCGTTAGGGGATAACACTGAAGCTTTCTTT	CASSLALGDNTEAFF
TRBV13	NA	NA	TRBJ1-1	TGTGCCAGCAGCTGGGACCCCGGGGGGGGAGCTTTCTTT	CASSWDPGGGAFF
TRBV5-1	NA	NA	TRBJ1-2	TGCGCCAGCAGACCCGGACAGAGGGACAATGGCTACACCTTC	CASRPGQRDNGYTF
TRBV11-3	once	TRBD2	TRBJ2-3	TGTGCCAGCAGCTTGGGACTAGCGGGGCTGGATACGCAGTATTTT	CASSLGLAGLDTQYF
TRBV6-6	NA	NA	TRBJ1-1	TGTGCCAGCGGGCGGATAAACCCTGAAGCTTTCTTT	CASGRINPEAFF
TRBV19	NA	NA	TRBJ2-2	TGTGCCAGTAGTATTTTGATCAGCACCGGGGAGCTGTTTTTT	CASSILISTGELFF
TRBV27	NA	NA	TRBJ2-5	TGTGCCAGCAGGAGGGGTCAGGGTCGAGAGACCCAGTACTTC	CASRRGQGRETQYF